This TCR beta chain was captured by sequencing in a study of neoadjuvant anti-PD-1 for oral cavity cancer. Trimming took off 0 bases at V and 4 bases at J, with 7 bases between the two ends. The germline V gene encodes CDR1 GTSNPN and CDR2 SVGIG (reference sequence). This CDR3 contains 13 residues. Time point specified: after neoadjuvant nivolumab, at surgical resection. Sequencing was performed with immunoSEQ multiplex PCR; in TCRdb, only in-frame clones are kept and a portion is missing. The sample holds over 65,000 clones; 80% to 90% are singletons and the top ten take 2.5% to 3%. This clonotype was obtained from a person between 40 and 79 years old with oral cavity squamous cell carcinoma. This chain joins TRBV30 and TRBJ1-5; a weak D match, TRBD1 (5 bases). This specimen consisted of PBMCs, obtained after nivolumab (anti-PD-1) treatment. The CDR3 DNA sequence: TGTGCCTGGAGTGTACAGGAGAATCAGCCCCAGCATTTT. It yields the protein CAWSVQENQPQHF.